This TCR beta chain was captured in a study of blood T cells in healthy people across ages. The study's findings and limits: Age brought a roughly linear fall in TCR beta diversity measured per million T cells. Possibly confounding the expanded clonotype changes was the fact that donor CMV status was unknown.

Germline CDR1 is DFQATT and CDR2 is SNEGSKA (reference sequence). The CDR3 has 15 residues. V lost 0 bases and J lost 5, with 16 bases in between. The authors ran a second PCR of 7 to 11 cycles using a sample-barcoded 5' primer and a J-beta primer mix. The template-switch adaptor was a 5' adaptor with 12 random nucleotides. It tagged each cDNA molecule. TCRdb reprocessed the 5' RACE reads via MiXCR and lists one record per CDR3 protein. The sample holds about a million distinct CDR3 sequences, 35% to 40% seen once. Per sample, at least 5 micrograms of total RNA were extracted. Comments on this clonotype: Its target is not known.

The sequencing input was blood. This TCR derives from a man younger than 35 in good health. The chain links TRBV20-1 to TRBJ2-5, with unresolved D. CDR3 DNA: TGCAGTGCTAGAGATCCTCGGTCCCACGAGGAGACCCAGTACTTC. This translates into CSARDPRSHEETQYF.